This T cell receptor beta chain was recovered during a study of blood T cell repertoires in COVID-19. Study information: The samples span acute and convalescent COVID-19 from the United States, Italy and Spain.

This clone has just a few counts. The length of the CDR3 is 14 residues. CDR1 is SNHLY, CDR2 FYNNEI, per germline. With 7 bases clipped from V and 7 bases from J, the junction kept 6 bases outside the gene matches. Repertoires were generated with immunoSEQ multiplex PCR, while TCRdb's copy carries only in-frame clones and drops some. The table has 45,000 to 60,000 clones, roughly 80% seen once. This sequence was found in a woman aged 55-69 years with acute or convalescent COVID-19. The V gene is TRBV2, the J gene TRBJ2-1; 11 bases fit TRBD2. Sequencing used peripheral blood. The CDR3 DNA reads as TGTGCCAGCACCGGAGGACTAGCGGGTAATGAGCAGTTCTTC. This codes for CASTGGLAGNEQFF.